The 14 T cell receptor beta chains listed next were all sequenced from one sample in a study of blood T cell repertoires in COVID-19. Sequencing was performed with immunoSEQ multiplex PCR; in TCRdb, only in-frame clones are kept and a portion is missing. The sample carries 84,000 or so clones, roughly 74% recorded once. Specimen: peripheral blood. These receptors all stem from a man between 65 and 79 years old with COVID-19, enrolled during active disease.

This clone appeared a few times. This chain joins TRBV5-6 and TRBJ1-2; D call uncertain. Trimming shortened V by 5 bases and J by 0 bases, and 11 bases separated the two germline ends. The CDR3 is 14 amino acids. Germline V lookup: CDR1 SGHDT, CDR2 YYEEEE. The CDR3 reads CASRGGLSNYGYTF. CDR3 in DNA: TGTGCCAGCAGGGGAGGGTTGTCTAACTATGGCTACACCTTC.

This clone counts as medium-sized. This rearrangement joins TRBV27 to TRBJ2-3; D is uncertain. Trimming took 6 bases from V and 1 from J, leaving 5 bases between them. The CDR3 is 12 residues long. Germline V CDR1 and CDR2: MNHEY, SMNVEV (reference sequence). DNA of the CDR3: TGTGCCAGCAGCTCCCGCACAGATACGCAGTATTTT. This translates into CASSSRTDTQYF.

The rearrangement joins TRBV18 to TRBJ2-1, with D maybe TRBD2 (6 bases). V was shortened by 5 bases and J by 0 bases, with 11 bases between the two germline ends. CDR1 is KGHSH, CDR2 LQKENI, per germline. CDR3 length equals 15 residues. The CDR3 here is CASSIAVLSYNEQFF. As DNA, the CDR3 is TGTGCCAGCTCAATAGCGGTGCTCTCCTACAATGAGCAGTTCTTC.

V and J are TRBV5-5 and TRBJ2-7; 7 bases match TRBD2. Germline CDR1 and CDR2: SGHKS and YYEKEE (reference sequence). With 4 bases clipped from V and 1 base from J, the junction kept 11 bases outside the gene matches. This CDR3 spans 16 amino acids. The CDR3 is CASSNLASGGSYEQYF. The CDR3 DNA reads TGTGCCAGCAGCAACTTAGCTAGCGGAGGATCCTACGAGCAGTACTTC.

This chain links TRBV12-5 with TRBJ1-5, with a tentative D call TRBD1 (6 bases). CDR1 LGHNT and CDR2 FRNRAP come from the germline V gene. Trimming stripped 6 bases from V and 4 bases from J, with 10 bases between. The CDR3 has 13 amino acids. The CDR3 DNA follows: TGTGCTAGTGGAACAGGGTGGAATCAGCCCCAGCATTTT. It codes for CASGTGWNQPQHF.

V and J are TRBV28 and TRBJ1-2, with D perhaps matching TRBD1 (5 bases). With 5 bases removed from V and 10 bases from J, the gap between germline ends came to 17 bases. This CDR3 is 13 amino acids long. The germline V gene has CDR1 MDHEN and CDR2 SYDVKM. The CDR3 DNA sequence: TGTGCCAGCAGTCCAGGAGGGACCTCCATCTACACCTTC. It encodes CASSPGGTSIYTF.

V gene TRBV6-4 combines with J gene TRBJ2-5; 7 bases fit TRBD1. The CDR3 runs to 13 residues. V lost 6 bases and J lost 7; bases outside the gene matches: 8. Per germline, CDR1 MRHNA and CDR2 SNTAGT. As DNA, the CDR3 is TGTGCCAGCAGCGGGGACAGTGGCGGGACCCAGTACTTC. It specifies CASSGDSGGTQYF.

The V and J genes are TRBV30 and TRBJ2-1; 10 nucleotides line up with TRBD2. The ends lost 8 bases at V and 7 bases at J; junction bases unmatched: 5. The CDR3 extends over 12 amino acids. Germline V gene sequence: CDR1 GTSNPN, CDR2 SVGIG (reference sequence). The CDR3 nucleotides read TGTGCCCAAGCGGGAGGGGGGAATGAGCAGTTCTTC. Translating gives CAQAGGGNEQFF.

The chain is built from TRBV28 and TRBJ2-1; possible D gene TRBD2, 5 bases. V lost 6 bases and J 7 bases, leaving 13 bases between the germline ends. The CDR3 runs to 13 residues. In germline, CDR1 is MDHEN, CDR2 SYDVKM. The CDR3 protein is CASSRVARNEQFF. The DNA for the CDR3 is TGTGCCAGCAGCCGTGTAGCGCGTAATGAGCAGTTCTTC.

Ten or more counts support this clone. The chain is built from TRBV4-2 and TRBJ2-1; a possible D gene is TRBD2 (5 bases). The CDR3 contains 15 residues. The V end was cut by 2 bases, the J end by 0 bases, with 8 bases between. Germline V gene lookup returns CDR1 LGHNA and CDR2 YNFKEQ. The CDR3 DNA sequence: TGTGCCAGCAGCCAATTTAGCGACTCCTACAATGAGCAGTTCTTC. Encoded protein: CASSQFSDSYNEQFF.

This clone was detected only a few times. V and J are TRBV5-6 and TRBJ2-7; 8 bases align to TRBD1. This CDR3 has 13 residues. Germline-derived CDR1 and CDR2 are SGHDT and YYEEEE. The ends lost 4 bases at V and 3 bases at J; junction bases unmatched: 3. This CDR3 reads CASSQTGVYEQYF. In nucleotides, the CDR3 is TGTGCCAGCAGCCAGACAGGGGTCTACGAGCAGTACTTC.

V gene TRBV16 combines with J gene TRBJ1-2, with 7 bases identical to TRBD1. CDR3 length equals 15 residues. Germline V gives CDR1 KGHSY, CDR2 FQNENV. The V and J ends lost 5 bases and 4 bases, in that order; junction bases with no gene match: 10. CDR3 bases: TGTGCCAGCAGCGCTAACAGGGGCGCCAGCTATGGCTACACCTTC. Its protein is CASSANRGASYGYTF.

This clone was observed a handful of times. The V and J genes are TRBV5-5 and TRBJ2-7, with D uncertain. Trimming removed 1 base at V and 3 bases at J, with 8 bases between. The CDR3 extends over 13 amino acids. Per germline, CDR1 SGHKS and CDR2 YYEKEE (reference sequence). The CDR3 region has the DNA TGTGCCAGCAGCTTGACAGTGCTCTACGAGCAGTACTTC. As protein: CASSLTVLYEQYF.

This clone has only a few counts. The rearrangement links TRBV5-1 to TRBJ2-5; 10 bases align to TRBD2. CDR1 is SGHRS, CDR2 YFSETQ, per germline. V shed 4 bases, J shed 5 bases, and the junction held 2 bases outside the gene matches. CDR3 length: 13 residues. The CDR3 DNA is TGCGCCAGCAGCCAGACTAGCGGGGAGACCCAGTACTTC. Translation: CASSQTSGETQYF. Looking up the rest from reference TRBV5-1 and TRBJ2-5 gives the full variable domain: KAGVTQTPRYLIKTRGQQVTLSCSPISGHRSVSWYQQTPGQGLQFLFEYFSETQRNKGNFPGRFSGRQFSNSRSEMNVSTLELGDSALYLCASSQTSGETQYFGPGTRLLVL.